A selection of T cell receptor beta chains follows, all from one sample in a study of blood T cells in healthy people across ages. TCRdb re-called the 5' RACE reads with MiXCR, one entry per CDR3 protein. The sample holds some 1,800,000 distinct CDR3 sequences, about two fifths seen once. What was sequenced was blood. The source is a human donor in good health. The CDR3 runs from the conserved cysteine through the conserved F or W. Fields, in order: V gene, J gene, clone size, D gene, CDR3 DNA, CDR3 protein. D genes are given only for firm matches. A clone size is listed for some rows: how often the clone was seen (once, few, many), or a class if it is expanded.

V gene: TRBV25-1
J gene: TRBJ1-4
clone size: -
D gene: -
CDR3 DNA: TGTGCCAGCAGTATCGGGGATGGAACTAATGAAAAACTGTTTTTT
CDR3 protein: CASSIGDGTNEKLFF

V gene: TRBV29-1
J gene: TRBJ2-3
clone size: -
D gene: TRBD2
CDR3 DNA: TGCAGCGTTGGGACTAGCGGGACAGGAGATACGCAGTATTTT
CDR3 protein: CSVGTSGTGDTQYF

V gene: TRBV7-2
J gene: TRBJ2-7
clone size: -
D gene: TRBD1
CDR3 DNA: TGTGCCAGCAGTACTACCGGGACAGGATACGACGAGCAGTACTTC
CDR3 protein: CASSTTGTGYDEQYF

V gene: TRBV28
J gene: TRBJ2-3
clone size: -
D gene: -
CDR3 DNA: TGTGCCAGCAGTTTAGTCTGGATGGGTAGCCTCACTAGCATCACCGATACGCGGTATTTT
CDR3 protein: CASSLVWMGSLTSITDTRYF

V gene: TRBV15
J gene: TRBJ2-3
clone size: -
D gene: -
CDR3 DNA: TGTGCCACCAGCAGCGGGGTTACTAGCACAGATACGCAGTATTTT
CDR3 protein: CATSSGVTSTDTQYF

V gene: TRBV7-2
J gene: TRBJ2-7
clone size: -
D gene: -
CDR3 DNA: TGTGCCAGCAGCTTAAAAATGTACGAGCAGTACTTC
CDR3 protein: CASSLKMYEQYF

V gene: TRBV7-9
J gene: TRBJ1-5
clone size: -
D gene: TRBD1
CDR3 DNA: TGTGCCAGCAGCGGGTCACAGGGGCGCAATCAGCCCCAGCATTTT
CDR3 protein: CASSGSQGRNQPQHF

V gene: TRBV12-3/TRBV12-4
J gene: TRBJ1-1
clone size: -
D gene: -
CDR3 DNA: TGTGCCAGCAGTTTTTTGGACGGATCCTCTGAAGCTTTCTTT
CDR3 protein: CASSFLDGSSEAFF

V gene: TRBV9
J gene: TRBJ2-7
clone size: few
D gene: TRBD2
CDR3 DNA: TGTGCCAGCAGCGTAGGGCCGGGGGAGGGAGACGAGCAGTACTTC
CDR3 protein: CASSVGPGEGDEQYF

V gene: TRBV10-3
J gene: TRBJ2-5
clone size: -
D gene: TRBD2
CDR3 DNA: TGTGCCATCTCTAACTCGATACTAGCGGGGGACGTGGCCCAGTACTTC
CDR3 protein: CAISNSILAGDVAQYF

V gene: TRBV5-1
J gene: TRBJ2-5
clone size: -
D gene: TRBD1
CDR3 DNA: TGCGCCAGCAGCTTAGCTAACCCGACAGGGGGACAAGAGACCCAGTACTTC
CDR3 protein: CASSLANPTGGQETQYF

V gene: TRBV10-3
J gene: TRBJ2-6
clone size: few
D gene: -
CDR3 DNA: TGTGCCATCAGTGAGTCGATGGGGTCTGGGGCCAACGTCCTGACTTTC
CDR3 protein: CAISESMGSGANVLTF

V gene: TRBV10-3
J gene: TRBJ1-1
clone size: -
D gene: TRBD1
CDR3 DNA: TGTGCCATCAGTACAGGGGACTCTGAAGCTTTCTTT
CDR3 protein: CAISTGDSEAFF

V gene: TRBV20-1
J gene: TRBJ1-2
clone size: -
D gene: -
CDR3 DNA: TGCAGCTCCAGATCTAACTATGGCTACACCTTC
CDR3 protein: CSSRSNYGYTF

V gene: TRBV7-7
J gene: TRBJ2-3
clone size: few
D gene: TRBD1
CDR3 DNA: TGTGCCAGCAGCTTAGGAACAGGGGTTTGGCAAGATACGCAGTATTTT
CDR3 protein: CASSLGTGVWQDTQYF

V gene: TRBV29-1
J gene: TRBJ2-5
clone size: few
D gene: -
CDR3 DNA: TGCAGCGTTGTTCTTGCTTTAGCGGCCCTCGGGGAGACCCAGTACTTC
CDR3 protein: CSVVLALAALGETQYF

V gene: TRBV12-3/TRBV12-4
J gene: TRBJ1-2
clone size: -
D gene: -
CDR3 DNA: TGTGCCAGCAGTTTAATTATCGGGGGGGACACGGCCTATGGCTACACCTTC
CDR3 protein: CASSLIIGGDTAYGYTF

V gene: TRBV7-2
J gene: TRBJ2-1
clone size: -
D gene: -
CDR3 DNA: TGTGCCAGCAGCATACAACAGAGCTCCTACAATGAGCAGTTCTTC
CDR3 protein: CASSIQQSSYNEQFF

V gene: TRBV7-2
J gene: TRBJ2-7
clone size: -
D gene: -
CDR3 DNA: TGTGCCAGCAGCTTAGAAGAGACAACCTACGAGCAGTACTTC
CDR3 protein: CASSLEETTYEQYF

V gene: TRBV9
J gene: TRBJ2-7
clone size: -
D gene: -
CDR3 DNA: TGTGCCAGCAGCGTAGGGGATCGAACTCCCTACGAGCAGTACTTC
CDR3 protein: CASSVGDRTPYEQYF

V gene: TRBV7-2
J gene: TRBJ2-7
clone size: -
D gene: -
CDR3 DNA: TGTGCCAGCAGCTTTAATCTTGGCATTACGGTTCCGTCCTACGAGCAGTACTTC
CDR3 protein: CASSFNLGITVPSYEQYF

V gene: TRBV6-6
J gene: TRBJ1-4
clone size: -
D gene: TRBD1
CDR3 DNA: TGTGCCAGCAAGAGTCCGGGACAGGGGGGTGAAAAACTGTTTTTT
CDR3 protein: CASKSPGQGGEKLFF

V gene: TRBV7-6
J gene: TRBJ2-3
clone size: -
D gene: -
CDR3 DNA: TGTGCCAGCAGCTTTAGGAGCGGCCGAATCACAGATACGCAGTATTTT
CDR3 protein: CASSFRSGRITDTQYF

V gene: TRBV6-1
J gene: TRBJ2-2
clone size: few
D gene: -
CDR3 DNA: TGTGCCAGCAGTGCCGGTCGGGCCGGGGAGCTGTTTTTT
CDR3 protein: CASSAGRAGELFF

V gene: TRBV12-3/TRBV12-4
J gene: TRBJ1-1
clone size: -
D gene: -
CDR3 DNA: TGTGCCAGCAGTTCCGGCATAATAGCTTTCTTT
CDR3 protein: CASSSGIIAFF

V gene: TRBV7-9
J gene: TRBJ2-1
clone size: many
D gene: TRBD1
CDR3 DNA: TGTGCCAGCAGCTTAGGGGACAGGGGCCACAATGAGCAGTTCTTC
CDR3 protein: CASSLGDRGHNEQFF

V gene: TRBV6-2/TRBV6-3
J gene: TRBJ2-3
clone size: -
D gene: TRBD1
CDR3 DNA: TGTGCCAGCAGTTACCTATCCGGGACAGTCTTCACAGATACGCAGTATTTT
CDR3 protein: CASSYLSGTVFTDTQYF